The 29 T cell receptor beta chains presented below share a single source sample, sequenced in a study of shared clonotypes between healthy human individuals. The repertoire was sequenced with immunoSEQ multiplex PCR; TCRdb's copy has only in-frame clones and lacks some. The sample holds 850,000 to 1,100,000 clones, approximately 75% seen once. What was sequenced was memory CD4+ T cells from PBMCs. Described subset: CD45RA-negative fraction. The receptor source for this set is a man younger than 35 in good health. Some clones in this sample may be carry-over from other donors' samples.

V and J are TRBV19 and TRBJ1-2; a weak D match, TRBD1 (5 bases). This CDR3 is 14 amino acids long. The germline V gene has CDR1 LNHDA and CDR2 SQIVND (reference sequence). V lost 2 bases to trimming and J lost 3 bases, with 10 bases between them. Here the CDR3 DNA reads TGTGCCAGTAGTATAAGGCCGGGGGACTATGGCTACACCTTC. Encoded protein: CASSIRPGDYGYTF.

The chain combines TRBV9 with TRBJ1-1; 7 nucleotides agree with TRBD1. Germline loops: CDR1 SGDLS, CDR2 YYNGEE. The CDR3 totals 13 residues. V trimming: 4 bases; J trimming: 7 bases; junction bases outside the gene matches: 7. In nucleotides, the CDR3 is TGTGCCAGCAGCTCCGACAGGGTGAATGAAGCTTTCTTT. Its protein is CASSSDRVNEAFF.

This chain connects TRBV27 to TRBJ2-3, with TRBD2 matching over 7 bases. Germline V gene data show CDR1 as MNHEY and CDR2 as SMNVEV (reference sequence). Losses at the gene ends were 5 bases for V and 0 bases for J; bases not matched to a gene: 11. The CDR3 has 17 amino acids. The CDR3 DNA is TGTGCCAGCAGTGAGATACAGACTAGCACTAGCACAGATACGCAGTATTTT. Its protein is CASSEIQTSTSTDTQYF.

This chain uses TRBV10-3 with TRBJ1-3; 8 nucleotides agree with TRBD1. CDR3 length: 17 residues. With 5 bases clipped from V and 0 bases from J, the junction kept 9 bases outside the gene matches. Per germline, CDR1 ENHRY and CDR2 SYGVKD. This CDR3 is CAISLGTGSSSGNTIYF. The CDR3 DNA is TGTGCCATCAGTCTTGGGACAGGATCAAGCTCTGGAAACACCATATATTTT.

The V and J genes are TRBV5-1 and TRBJ1-4; D call uncertain. Germline CDR1 reads SGHRS; CDR2 reads YFSETQ. CDR3 length equals 16 residues. Trimming took off 3 bases at V and 7 bases at J, with 19 bases between the two ends. Written as DNA, the CDR3 is TGCGCCAGCAGCTCTCATGTAGGCGGGGTTAGTGAAAAACTGTTTTTT. It codes for CASSSHVGGVSEKLFF.

This clone was detected once. The J gene is TRBJ2-7, the V gene TRBV13, with a possible D match to TRBD1 (6 bases). This CDR3 region has 15 residues. Trimming shortened V by 1 base and J by 4 bases, and 14 bases separated the two germline ends. Germline lookup yields CDR1 PRHDT and CDR2 FYEKMQ (reference sequence). CDR3 in DNA: TGTGCCAGCAGCTTAGTAAGACAGGAACGTTACGAGCAGTACTTC. It codes for CASSLVRQERYEQYF.

CDR3 residues: CAISEGRNTEAFF. CDR3 in DNA: TGTGCCATCAGTGAAGGGAGGAACACTGAAGCTTTCTTT. V usage is TRBV10-3 and J usage is TRBJ1-1; D is unclear. This CDR3 comprises 13 residues. V lost 3 bases and J lost 1, with 6 bases in between. The germline V gene has CDR1 ENHRY and CDR2 SYGVKD.

The chain has TRBV27 and TRBJ1-1, with 11 positions matching TRBD1. The germline CDR1 and CDR2 sequences are MNHEY and SMNVEV (reference sequence). J gave up 10 bases and V 8 bases, and 9 bases lay outside the gene matches. CDR3 length equals 13 residues. In DNA, the CDR3 is TGTGCCAGCCGGGACAGGGGGACCTCGAGAGCTTTCTTT. It translates to CASRDRGTSRAFF.

V usage is TRBV30 and J usage is TRBJ2-6; TRBD1 matches 8 bases. The CDR3 length is 17 residues. Germline loops: CDR1 GTSNPN, CDR2 SVGIG (reference sequence). The CDR3 nucleotides read TGTGCTATTAGTCGGCAGGGGGCCCGCTCTGGGGCCAACGTCCTGACTTTC. Translated: CAISRQGARSGANVLTF.

V usage is TRBV7-2 and J usage is TRBJ1-1; D perhaps matches TRBD1 (6 bases). This CDR3 is 14 amino acids long. The germline V and J ends were trimmed by 7 bases and 0 bases, with 12 bases remaining between them. Germline V gene data show CDR1 as SGHTA and CDR2 as FQGNSA. The CDR3 nucleotides read TGTGCCAGCACCTGGGGGGCCGTGAACACTGAAGCTTTCTTT. Protein sequence: CASTWGAVNTEAFF.

The rearrangement joins TRBV7-8 to TRBJ1-1; 9 bases align to TRBD1. Germline CDR1 is SGHVS and CDR2 is FQNEAQ. V shed 5 bases, J shed 3 bases, and the junction held 4 bases outside the gene matches. CDR3 length: 14 amino acids. Here the CDR3 reads CASSPRQGDTEAFF. The CDR3 DNA reads as TGTGCCAGCAGCCCTAGACAGGGGGACACTGAAGCTTTCTTT.

The chain uses TRBV19 and TRBJ1-3; D remains unclear. Germline CDR1 is LNHDA and CDR2 is SQIVND (reference sequence). The CDR3 runs to 15 residues. Trimming took off 3 bases at V and 0 bases at J, with 9 bases between the two ends. The CDR3 DNA sequence: TGTGCCAGTAGTATGACCTGGAGCTCTGGAAACACCATATATTTT. Its translation: CASSMTWSSGNTIYF. Full variable domain (missing parts from reference TRBV19 and TRBJ1-3): DGGITQSPKYLFRKEGQNVTLSCEQNLNHDAMYWYRQDPGQGLRLIYYSQIVNDFQKGDIAEGYSVSREKKESFPLTVTSAQKNPTAFYLCASSMTWSSGNTIYFGEGSWLTVV.

The chain's CDR3 is CAWTGWINYGYTF. The CDR3 nucleotides read TGTGCCTGGACCGGCTGGATTAACTATGGCTACACCTTC. V is TRBV30 and J is TRBJ1-2; unclear D gene. CDR3 length: 13 residues. V lost 4 bases to trimming and J lost 1 base, with 10 bases between them. The germline gives CDR1 GTSNPN, CDR2 SVGIG (reference sequence). Using reference TRBV30 and TRBJ1-2 for the parts outside the CDR3, the full variable domain is SQTIHQWPATLVQPVGSPLSLECTVEGTSNPNLYWYRQAAGRGLQLLFYSVGIGQISSEVPQNLSASRPQDRQFILSSKKLLLSDSGFYLCAWTGWINYGYTFGSGTRLTVV.

The chain is built from TRBV30 and TRBJ2-5; D is undetermined. Trimming pared 3 bases from V and 5 bases from J, leaving 13 bases between. Germline assignment: CDR1 GTSNPN and CDR2 SVGIG (reference sequence). CDR3 length: 13 amino acids. CDR3 in DNA: TGTGCCTGGAGCATTAACCTGGGGGAGACCCAGTACTTC. It codes for CAWSINLGETQYF.

A few counts support this clone. The CDR3 DNA follows: TGCGCCAGCAGCCAAGATTATGGGACTAGCGGGAGGGCCCCCACGGATACGCAGTATTTT. This codes for CASSQDYGTSGRAPTDTQYF. The V and J genes are TRBV4-1 and TRBJ2-3, with TRBD2 matching 16 bases. Germline CDR1 and CDR2: MGHRA and YSYEKL. The V segment lost 0 bases and the J segment 6 bases; nucleotides outside the gene matches: 12. The CDR3 consists of 20 residues.

This chain joins TRBV4-2 and TRBJ2-3, with 8 bases matching TRBD1. Trimming cost V 8 bases and J 0 bases; bases outside gene matches: 7. CDR3 length: 15 residues. Germline lookup yields CDR1 LGHNA and CDR2 YNFKEQ. The chain's CDR3 is CASRMDRASTDTQYF. The CDR3 coding sequence is TGTGCCAGCCGCATGGACAGGGCTAGCACAGATACGCAGTATTTT.

The chain uses TRBV2 and TRBJ1-4; tentatively, D is TRBD1 (5 bases). The CDR3 length is 12 residues. The ends were cut back, 5 bases at V and 8 bases at J, with 9 bases in the middle. Germline V CDR1 and CDR2: SNHLY, FYNNEI. The CDR3 is CASSWTNEKLFF. CDR3 nucleotides: TGTGCCAGCAGTTGGACAAACGAAAAACTGTTTTTT.

This clone was observed a handful of times. The chain carries TRBV28 and TRBJ2-1; D gene unclear. This CDR3 has 13 residues. The V end lost 3 bases, the J end lost 4 bases, and 7 bases lay between the germline ends. In germline, CDR1 is MDHEN, CDR2 SYDVKM. The CDR3 nucleotides are TGTGCCAGCAGTTTTCTCTGGTACAATGAGCAGTTCTTC. Encoded protein: CASSFLWYNEQFF. Full variable domain (remainder filled in from reference TRBV28 and TRBJ2-1): DVKVTQSSRYLVKRTGEKVFLECVQDMDHENMFWYRQDPGLGLRLIYFSYDVKMKEKGDIPEGYSVSREKKERFSLILESASTNQTSMYLCASSFLWYNEQFFGPGTRLTVL.

This sequence joins TRBV6-6 and TRBJ2-1; no definite D call. Germline V CDR1 and CDR2: MNHNY, SVGAGI (reference sequence). The CDR3 sequence is 13 residues long. Trimming removed 7 bases at V and 8 bases at J, with 15 bases between. For the CDR3, the DNA is TGTGCCAGCACCTTCCGGACGGTCGATGAGCAGTTCTTC. Encoded protein: CASTFRTVDEQFF.

The rearrangement links TRBV27 to TRBJ2-1; 11 nucleotides agree with TRBD2. This CDR3 has 13 residues. Trimming took 6 bases from V and 10 from J; bases not matched to a gene: 5. CDR1 is MNHEY, CDR2 SMNVEV, per germline (reference sequence). This CDR3 reads CASRERLAGEQFF. As DNA, the CDR3 is TGTGCCAGCAGGGAACGACTAGCGGGGGAGCAGTTCTTC.

The sample holds one count of this clone. The chain has TRBV7-6 and TRBJ2-2, with 9 bases fitting TRBD2. Germline CDR1 SGHVS, CDR2 FNYEAQ. Germline trimming cut 1 base from V and 6 bases from J; bases unmatched to any gene: 6. The CDR3 contains 16 residues. DNA for the CDR3: TGTGCCAGCAGCTTAGTGCGGGAGGGCCTGGCCGGGGAGCTGTTTTTT. This translates into CASSLVREGLAGELFF.

Turning to this clone: The same CDR3 also results from other DNA sequences found in this sample. The chain uses TRBV5-1 and TRBJ1-1, with D perhaps TRBD1 (5 bases). The CDR3 is made up of 13 amino acids. Germline V gene data show CDR1 as SGHRS and CDR2 as YFSETQ. V lost 2 bases and J lost 5, with 10 bases in between. The CDR3 DNA follows: TGCGCCAGCAGCTTCGAGGGGCGGACTGAAGCTTTCTTT. This translates into CASSFEGRTEAFF. Full variable domain (rest looked up from reference TRBV5-1 and TRBJ1-1): KAGVTQTPRYLIKTRGQQVTLSCSPISGHRSVSWYQQTPGQGLQFLFEYFSETQRNKGNFPGRFSGRQFSNSRSEMNVSTLELGDSALYLCASSFEGRTEAFFGQGTRLTVV.

The DNA for the CDR3 is TGCGCCAGCAGCCCAGGAGGTCGGAGCTATGGCTACACCTTC. Amino acids: CASSPGGRSYGYTF. The gene calls are TRBV5-1 and TRBJ1-2; no clear D gene. V was clipped by 4 bases and J by 4 bases, with 14 bases between them. CDR1 is SGHRS, CDR2 YFSETQ, per germline. The CDR3 sequence is 14 residues long.

This sequence joins TRBV7-6 and TRBJ2-7, with TRBD1 matching 9 bases. There are 16 residues in the CDR3. Germline CDR1 and CDR2: SGHVS and FNYEAQ. Losses at the gene ends were 0 bases for V and 4 bases for J; bases not matched to a gene: 7. CDR3 nucleotide sequence: TGTGCCAGCAGCTTAGCGAAGGACAGGGGTTTGTACGAGCAGTACTTC. Translated: CASSLAKDRGLYEQYF. The variable domain in full, with the rest retrieved from reference TRBV7-6 and TRBJ2-7, is GAGVSQSPRYKVTKRGQDVALRCDPISGHVSLYWYRQALGQGPEFLTYFNYEAQQDKSGLPNDRFSAERPEGSISTLTIQRTEQRDSAMYRCASSLAKDRGLYEQYFGPGTRLTVT.

The chain links TRBV14 to TRBJ2-1; D ambiguous. The CDR3 totals 13 residues. The germline CDR1 and CDR2 sequences are SGHDN and FVKESK. V lost 2 bases to trimming and J lost 9 bases, with 11 bases between them. The CDR3 protein is CASSQSISVEQFF. Written as DNA, the CDR3 is TGTGCCAGCAGCCAATCCATAAGTGTTGAGCAGTTCTTC.

This chain joins TRBV5-1 and TRBJ2-3; TRBD1 might be the D (6 bases). V lost 1 base and J 5 bases, leaving 20 bases between the germline ends. The CDR3 runs to 17 residues. Germline CDR1 reads SGHRS; CDR2 reads YFSETQ. The CDR3 DNA follows: TGCGCCAGCAGCTTGCTTGTCAGGGGTGTTGTAGGAGATACGCAGTATTTT. This gives the protein CASSLLVRGVVGDTQYF.

The V call is TRBV15, the J call TRBJ2-3; the match to TRBD2 covers 8 bases. This CDR3 is built from 19 residues. The germline gives CDR1 LNHNV, CDR2 YYDKDF (reference sequence). V lost 1 base, J lost 0 bases, and 12 bases stayed unmatched. The CDR3 DNA sequence: TGTGCCACCAGCAGAGGAATCGGGAGGGGGAGGCATAGCACAGATACGCAGTATTTT. The encoded protein is CATSRGIGRGRHSTDTQYF.

The chain recombines TRBV2 with TRBJ1-3; maybe TRBD1 (5 bases). Germline CDR1 is SNHLY and CDR2 is FYNNEI. V was clipped by 5 bases and J by 0 bases, with 17 bases between them. The CDR3 is 17 residues long. The CDR3 here is CASSLARSGSSGNTIYF. DNA of the CDR3: TGTGCCAGCAGTCTAGCCAGGTCAGGGAGCTCTGGAAACACCATATATTTT.

As regards this clone: The same CDR3 is also encoded by other DNA sequences in this sample. The chain couples TRBV5-1 to TRBJ2-1, with D tentatively TRBD1 (6 bases). The CDR3 spans 15 residues. V was pared by 0 bases and J by 5 bases, with 12 bases between. The germline V gene encodes CDR1 SGHRS and CDR2 YFSETQ. CDR3 amino acids: CASSLGQGPNNEQFF. The CDR3 DNA reads as TGCGCCAGCAGCTTGGGGCAGGGGCCTAACAATGAGCAGTTCTTC.